Following are 10 T cell receptor beta chains from one sample sequenced in a study of cytomegalovirus exposure and HLA in healthy donors. Primers for the PCR totalled 60 Vbeta and 13 Jbeta. Libraries were prepared by immunoSEQ multiplex PCR; TCRdb keeps only in-frame clonotypes and omits some of them. The sample has fewer than 200,000 clones, around 75% seen once. Sequencing was carried out using PBMCs. These TCRs come from a female donor in good health and CMV-seronegative.

The CDR3 loop is CASRAGGGSNEKLFF. The CDR3 coding sequence is TGTGCCAGCAGAGCTGGGGGGGGAAGTAATGAAAAACTGTTTTTT. This chain links TRBV25-1 with TRBJ1-4; D is perhaps TRBD1 (5 bases). V shed 6 bases and J shed 4 bases, with 15 bases lying between them. Germline loops: CDR1 MGHDK, CDR2 SYGVNS. The CDR3 has 15 amino acids.

The V gene is TRBV2, the J gene TRBJ1-1, with D hard to call. V was clipped by 0 bases and J by 10 bases, with 15 bases between them. The germline gives CDR1 SNHLY, CDR2 FYNNEI. CDR3 length: 14 residues. In DNA, the CDR3 is TGTGCCAGCAGTGAAGCTGGAGGGTTTCTTGGAGCTTTCTTT. Translation gives CASSEAGGFLGAFF.

On this clone itself: At one end the junction does not follow the germline gene, possibly because of a read error. The chain combines TRBV29-1 with TRBJ1-2; possible D gene TRBD1, 5 bases. Germline values: CDR1 SQVTM, CDR2 ANQGSEA. This CDR3 spans 13 amino acids. Written as DNA, the CDR3 is TGCAGCGTTGACAGGGCAGTTAACTATGGCTGCACCTTC. It is translated as CSVDRAVNYGCTF.

The chain carries TRBV9 and TRBJ2-2; D perhaps matches TRBD2 (6 bases). Trimming stripped 5 bases from V and 5 bases from J, with 10 bases between. Germline V gene lookup returns CDR1 SGDLS and CDR2 YYNGEE. There are 13 residues in the CDR3. The CDR3 spells CASSGGVTGELFF. The CDR3 DNA is TGTGCCAGCAGTGGAGGGGTTACCGGGGAGCTGTTTTTT.

The V gene is TRBV28, the J gene TRBJ1-3; 7 positions match TRBD1. This CDR3 is built from 13 residues. Trimming took 6 bases from V and 8 from J; bases not matched to a gene: 7. Germline-derived CDR1 and CDR2 are MDHEN and SYDVKM. CDR3 amino acids: CASRAGGQDTIYF. The CDR3 nucleotides are TGTGCCAGCAGAGCAGGGGGGCAGGACACCATATATTTT.

The V gene is TRBV7-9, the J gene TRBJ2-1; possible D gene TRBD1, 5 bases. This CDR3 region has 17 residues. Germline values: CDR1 SEHNR, CDR2 FQNEAQ (reference sequence). V was shortened by 5 bases and J by 7 bases, with 24 bases between the two germline ends. CDR3 sequence reads: CASSDTRQGRDGNEQFF. The CDR3 DNA sequence: TGTGCCAGCAGCGATACCCGGCAGGGCAGGGATGGGAATGAGCAGTTCTTC.

In its sample, this clone was seen a few times. This rearrangement joins TRBV5-1 to TRBJ1-1; no clear D gene. The CDR3 extends over 14 amino acids. Germline-derived CDR1 and CDR2 are SGHRS and YFSETQ. V was pared by 1 base and J by 1 base, with 8 bases between. This CDR3 is CASSLLSRNTEAFF. The CDR3, as DNA: TGCGCCAGCAGCTTGCTTTCGAGGAACACTGAAGCTTTCTTT.

This chain connects TRBV7-9 to TRBJ1-2; no firm D call. This CDR3 is built from 13 residues. Germline assignment: CDR1 SEHNR and CDR2 FQNEAQ (reference sequence). V lost 5 bases, J lost 0 bases, and 7 bases lay in between. Here the CDR3 reads CASSQTTNYGYTF. CDR3 coding DNA: TGTGCCAGCAGCCAAACAACTAACTATGGCTACACCTTC.

This chain uses TRBV7-9 with TRBJ1-4; 10 bases line up with TRBD1. CDR1 is SEHNR and CDR2 is FQNEAQ in the germline V gene (reference sequence). The CDR3 has 15 amino acids. The ends lost 3 bases at V and 8 bases at J; junction bases unmatched: 6. The DNA of the CDR3 is TGTGCCAGCAGCTTGACAGGGGGCAGAGACGAAAAACTGTTTTTT. It yields the protein CASSLTGGRDEKLFF.

V usage is TRBV10-3 and J usage is TRBJ1-2, with 8 bases fitting TRBD1. Germline assignment: CDR1 ENHRY and CDR2 SYGVKD. This CDR3 is 19 amino acids long. Losses at the gene ends were 2 bases for V and 4 bases for J; bases not matched to a gene: 18. The CDR3 loop reads CAISEPATGTGSLFYGYTF. As DNA, the CDR3 is TGTGCCATCAGTGAGCCGGCCACCGGGACAGGATCGCTCTTCTATGGCTACACCTTC.